This TCR beta chain was retrieved from a study of cytomegalovirus exposure and HLA in healthy donors. On this clone itself: Its antigen is currently unknown.

Findings and limits, study-wide: Accounts indicate the classifier identified cytomegalovirus status with strong specificity and sensitivity. The CMV antigen specificity of three CMV-associated chains was confirmed through in vitro analysis.

Germline CDR1 is SGHAT and CDR2 is FQNNGV. The V end lost 0 bases, the J end lost 2 bases, and 14 bases lay between the germline ends. CDR3 size: 16 residues. Profiled with immunoSEQ multiplex PCR; TCRdb holds only in-frame clones, not every one. The sample includes under 300,000 clones, more than 75% of them seen just once. The V and J genes are TRBV11-2 and TRBJ2-7; unclear D gene. The sequence was obtained from a woman in her 30s in good health and CMV-seropositive. The specimen sequenced was PBMCs. CDR3 sequence reads: CASSLDPGISPYEQYF. CDR3 nucleotide sequence: TGTGCCAGCAGCTTAGATCCGGGTATATCCCCCTACGAGCAGTACTTC.